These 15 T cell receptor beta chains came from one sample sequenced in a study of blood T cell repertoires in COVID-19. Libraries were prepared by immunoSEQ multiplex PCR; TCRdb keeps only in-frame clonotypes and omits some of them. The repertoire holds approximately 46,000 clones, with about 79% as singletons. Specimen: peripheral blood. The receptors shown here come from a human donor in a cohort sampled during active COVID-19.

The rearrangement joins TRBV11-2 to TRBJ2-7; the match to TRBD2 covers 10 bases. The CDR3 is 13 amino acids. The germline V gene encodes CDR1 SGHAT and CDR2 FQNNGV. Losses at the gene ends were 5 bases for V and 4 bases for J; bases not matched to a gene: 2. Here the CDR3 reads CASSPGLAYEQYF. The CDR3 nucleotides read TGTGCCAGCAGCCCGGGACTAGCGTACGAGCAGTACTTC.

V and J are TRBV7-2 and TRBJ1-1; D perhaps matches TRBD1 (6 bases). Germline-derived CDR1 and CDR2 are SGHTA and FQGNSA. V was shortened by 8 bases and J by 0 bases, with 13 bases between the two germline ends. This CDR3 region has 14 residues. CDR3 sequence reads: CASESGHLNTEAFF. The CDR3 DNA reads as TGTGCCAGCGAATCGGGACACCTGAACACTGAAGCTTTCTTT.

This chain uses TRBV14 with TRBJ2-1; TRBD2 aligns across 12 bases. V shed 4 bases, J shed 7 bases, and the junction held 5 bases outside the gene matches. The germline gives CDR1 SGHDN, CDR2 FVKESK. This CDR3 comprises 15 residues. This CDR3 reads CASSLGLAGTNEQFF. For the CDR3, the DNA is TGTGCCAGCAGCCTCGGACTAGCGGGAACAAATGAGCAGTTCTTC.

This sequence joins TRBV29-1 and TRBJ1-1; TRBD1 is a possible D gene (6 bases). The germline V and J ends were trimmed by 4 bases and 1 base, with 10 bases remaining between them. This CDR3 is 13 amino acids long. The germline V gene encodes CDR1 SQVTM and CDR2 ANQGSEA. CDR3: CSVVGQKNTEAFF. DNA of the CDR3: TGCAGCGTTGTGGGACAAAAGAACACTGAAGCTTTCTTT.

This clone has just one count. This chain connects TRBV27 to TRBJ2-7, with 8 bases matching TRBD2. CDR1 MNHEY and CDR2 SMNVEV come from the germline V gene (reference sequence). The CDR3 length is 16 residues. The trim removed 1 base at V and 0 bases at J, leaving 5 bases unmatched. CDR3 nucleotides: TGTGCCAGCAGTTTATTGGTAGCGGGGCTCTCCTACGAGCAGTACTTC. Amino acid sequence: CASSLLVAGLSYEQYF.

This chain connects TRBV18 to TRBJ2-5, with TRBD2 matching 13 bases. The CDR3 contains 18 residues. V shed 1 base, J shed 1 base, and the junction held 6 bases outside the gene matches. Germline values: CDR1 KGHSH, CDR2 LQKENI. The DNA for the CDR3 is TGTGCCAGCTCACCACAACTAGCGGGAGGGCCGAGCCAAGAGACCCAGTACTTC. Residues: CASSPQLAGGPSQETQYF.

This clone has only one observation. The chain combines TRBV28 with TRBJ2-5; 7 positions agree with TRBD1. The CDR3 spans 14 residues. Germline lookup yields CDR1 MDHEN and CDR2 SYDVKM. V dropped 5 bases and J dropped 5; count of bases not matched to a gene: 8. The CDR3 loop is CASSPGQRMETQYF. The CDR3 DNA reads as TGTGCCAGCAGTCCGGGACAGCGGATGGAGACCCAGTACTTC.

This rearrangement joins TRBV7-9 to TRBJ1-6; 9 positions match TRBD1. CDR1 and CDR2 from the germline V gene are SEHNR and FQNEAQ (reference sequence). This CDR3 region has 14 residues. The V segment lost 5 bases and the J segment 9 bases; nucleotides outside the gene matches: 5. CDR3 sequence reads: CASSIQGAGSPLHF. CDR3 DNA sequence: TGTGCCAGCAGCATACAGGGGGCGGGTTCACCCCTCCACTTT.

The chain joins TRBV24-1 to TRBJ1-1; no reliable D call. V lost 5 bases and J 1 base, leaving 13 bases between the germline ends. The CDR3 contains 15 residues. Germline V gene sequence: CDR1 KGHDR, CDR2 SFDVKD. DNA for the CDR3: TGTGCCACCAGTGTTGTCTCCCTTTCGAACACTGAAGCTTTCTTT. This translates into CATSVVSLSNTEAFF.

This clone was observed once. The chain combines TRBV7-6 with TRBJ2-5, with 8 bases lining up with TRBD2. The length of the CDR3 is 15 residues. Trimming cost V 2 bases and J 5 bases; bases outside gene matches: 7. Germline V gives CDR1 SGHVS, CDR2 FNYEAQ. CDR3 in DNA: TGTGCCAGCAGCTTAACCGGGAGGGCCGGGGAGACCCAGTACTTC. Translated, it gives CASSLTGRAGETQYF.

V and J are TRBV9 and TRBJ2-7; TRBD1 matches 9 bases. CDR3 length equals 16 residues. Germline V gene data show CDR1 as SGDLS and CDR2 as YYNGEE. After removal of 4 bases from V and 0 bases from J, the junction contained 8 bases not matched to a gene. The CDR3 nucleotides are TGTGCCAGCAGCCCGGGACAGGGTTATAGCTCCTACGAGCAGTACTTC. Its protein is CASSPGQGYSSYEQYF.

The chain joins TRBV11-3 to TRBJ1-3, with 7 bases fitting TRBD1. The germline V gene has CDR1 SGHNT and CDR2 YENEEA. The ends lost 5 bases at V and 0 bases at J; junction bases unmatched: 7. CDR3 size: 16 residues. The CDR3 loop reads CASSRDRTGSGNTIYF. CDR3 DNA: TGTGCCAGCAGCCGCGACCGGACAGGCTCTGGAAACACCATATATTTT.

The CDR3 is CASSIRRDFDNEQFF. CDR3 nucleotides: TGTGCCAGTAGTATTAGGAGGGACTTCGACAATGAGCAGTTCTTC. V and J are TRBV19 and TRBJ2-1; possible D gene TRBD2, 6 bases. This CDR3 has 15 amino acids. V dropped 3 bases and J dropped 5 bases, with 14 bases sitting between them. Germline CDR1 reads LNHDA; CDR2 reads SQIVND (reference sequence). Using reference TRBV19 and TRBJ2-1 for the parts outside the CDR3, the full variable domain is DGGITQSPKYLFRKEGQNVTLSCEQNLNHDAMYWYRQDPGQGLRLIYYSQIVNDFQKGDIAEGYSVSREKKESFPLTVTSAQKNPTAFYLCASSIRRDFDNEQFFGPGTRLTVL.

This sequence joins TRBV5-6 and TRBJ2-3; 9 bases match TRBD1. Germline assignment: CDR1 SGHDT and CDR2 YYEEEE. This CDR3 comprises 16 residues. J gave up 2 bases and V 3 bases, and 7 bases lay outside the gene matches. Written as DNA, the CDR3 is TGTGCCAGCAGCTCCCGGGACAGGGCGAACACAGATACGCAGTATTTT. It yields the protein CASSSRDRANTDTQYF.

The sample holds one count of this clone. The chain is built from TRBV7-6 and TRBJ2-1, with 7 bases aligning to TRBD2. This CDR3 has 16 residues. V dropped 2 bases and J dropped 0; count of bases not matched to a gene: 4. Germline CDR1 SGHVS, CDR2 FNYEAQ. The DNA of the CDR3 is TGTGCCAGCAGCTTACGGGGGGTGACCTCCTACAATGAGCAGTTCTTC. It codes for CASSLRGVTSYNEQFF.